Listed below are T cell receptor beta chains from one sample, sequenced in a study of control samples from healthy donors and cancer patients. Data came from immunoSEQ multiplex PCR; TCRdb stores just in-frame clones and leaves some out. Of fewer than 90,000 clones listed, approximately 84% are singletons. Sequences were obtained from blood. Receptors originate from a man aged 45-60 years in good health. The CDR3 runs from the conserved cysteine through the conserved F or W. The order of the fields is D gene, clone size, V gene, J gene, CDR3 protein, CDR3 DNA. A D gene is named only where the DNA matches it firmly. Where a row states a size, it is once, few, many or the class of an expanded clone; other rows omit it.

>.|.|TRBV28|TRBJ2-2
CASSLVQGANTGELFF
TGTGCCAGCAGTTTAGTACAGGGAGCGAACACCGGGGAGCTGTTTTTT
>TRBD1|.|TRBV28|TRBJ1-1
CASSQGTGRNTEAFF
TGTGCCAGCAGCCAAGGGACAGGGCGGAACACTGAAGCTTTCTTT
>.|.|TRBV3-1/TRBV3-2|TRBJ2-5
CASSHGREWGETQYF
TGTGCCAGCAGCCACGGCCGGGAGTGGGGAGAGACCCAGTACTTC
>.|.|TRBV9|TRBJ1-1
CASSVTPINTEAFF
TGTGCCAGCAGCGTCACCCCAATAAACACTGAAGCTTTCTTT
>TRBD2|.|TRBV5-1|TRBJ2-3
CASSERGGTDTQYF
TGCGCCAGCAGCGAGCGGGGGGGCACAGATACGCAGTATTTT
>.|.|TRBV6-5|TRBJ2-7
CASSYFGSSYEQYF
TGTGCCAGCAGTTATTTCGGAAGCTCCTACGAGCAGTACTTC
>TRBD2|.|TRBV6-2/TRBV6-3|TRBJ2-1
CASSLKLAGGNEQFF
TGTGCCAGCAGTTTAAAACTAGCGGGGGGGAATGAGCAGTTCTTC
>TRBD2|.|TRBV7-3|TRBJ2-7
CASSPRTSGSHEQYF
TGTGCCAGCAGCCCCCGGACTAGCGGGAGTCACGAGCAGTACTTC
>TRBD2|.|TRBV7-2|TRBJ2-5
CASTALGGTQETQYF
TGTGCCAGCACGGCACTCGGGGGGACCCAAGAGACCCAGTACTTC
>.|once|TRBV10-1|TRBJ2-5
CASSEGRGETQYF
TGCGCCAGCAGTGAAGGAAGGGGGGAGACCCAGTACTTC
>.|few|TRBV28|TRBJ2-7
CASDSTGNYEQYF
TGTGCCAGCGATTCCACAGGGAACTACGAGCAGTACTTC
>.|.|TRBV7-9|TRBJ1-2
CASSDPGRVLAGYTF
TGTGCCAGCAGCGACCCCGGCAGGGTTTTAGCTGGCTACACCTTC
>.|.|TRBV12-3/TRBV12-4|TRBJ1-5
CASSPTARGPQHF
TGTGCCAGCAGCCCAACAGCCCGGGGGCCCCAGCATTTT
>.|.|TRBV6-5|TRBJ1-2
CATTSGDTNYGYTF
TGTGCCACCACGTCCGGGGATACTAACTATGGCTACACCTTC
>.|.|TRBV2|TRBJ1-2
CASSVYTTGGGYTF
TGTGCCAGCAGTGTGTATACGACAGGTGGAGGCTACACCTTC
>.|.|TRBV4-1|TRBJ2-3
CASSHRDSPTDTQYF
TGCGCCAGCAGCCACCGGGACTCCCCCACAGATACGCAGTATTTT
>.|.|TRBV3-1/TRBV3-2|TRBJ1-4
CASSHGTEGKLFF
TGTGCCAGCAGCCATGGGACCGAAGGAAAACTGTTTTTT
>.|.|TRBV9|TRBJ2-7
CASSREGYEQYF
TGTGCCAGCAGCCGAGAAGGGTACGAGCAGTACTTC
>.|.|TRBV18|TRBJ2-7
CASSPLQGGRGEQYF
TGTGCCAGCTCACCACTCCAAGGGGGGCGGGGCGAGCAGTACTTC
>TRBD1|.|TRBV9|TRBJ1-5
CASSPKGDRGEPQHF
TGTGCCAGCAGCCCTAAGGGGGACAGGGGGGAGCCCCAGCATTTT